Following are 23 T cell receptor beta chains from one sample sequenced in a study of shared clonotypes between healthy human individuals. The table came from immunoSEQ multiplex PCR; TCRdb's copy has only in-frame clones and leaves some out. The table includes more than 2 million clones, about 95% detected once. Sequencing was carried out using naive CD4+ T cells sorted from blood. Subset reported: CD45RA+ positively selected. Receptors were obtained from a man between 18 and 29 years old in good health.

This chain uses TRBV6-4 with TRBJ2-5; D is perhaps TRBD1 (5 bases). CDR1 MRHNA and CDR2 SNTAGT come from the germline V gene. This CDR3 comprises 16 residues. The germline V and J ends were trimmed by 5 bases and 5 bases, with 21 bases remaining between them. CDR3 bases: TGTGCCAGCAGTCGGCCGACAGCTAACTTATGGGAGACCCAGTACTTC. It specifies CASSRPTANLWETQYF.

In the case of this clone: Other nucleotide sequences from this sample produce the same CDR3. V usage is TRBV5-1 and J usage is TRBJ2-3; D is uncertain. The length of the CDR3 is 14 residues. Germline assignment: CDR1 SGHRS and CDR2 YFSETQ. The V gene lost 4 bases and the J gene lost 6 bases, with 15 bases spanning the gap. DNA of the CDR3: TGCGCCAGCAGCCCTGGCGGACCGACGGATACGCAGTATTTT. Residues: CASSPGGPTDTQYF.

This chain links TRBV19 with TRBJ1-5; the D gene is possibly TRBD1 (5 bases). Deletions cut 5 bases from V and 3 bases from J, with 11 bases between. Germline CDR1 is LNHDA and CDR2 is SQIVND (reference sequence). The CDR3 runs to 14 residues. In DNA, the CDR3 is TGTGCCAGTAGTCGGGACGGCATCAATCAGCCCCAGCATTTT. As protein: CASSRDGINQPQHF.

The V gene is TRBV28, the J gene TRBJ1-6; TRBD1 might be the D (5 bases). This CDR3 region has 13 residues. Germline-derived CDR1 and CDR2 are MDHEN and SYDVKM. Trimming shortened V by 6 bases and J by 5 bases, and 8 bases separated the two germline ends. DNA of the CDR3: TGTGCCAGCAGGACAGTGGATAATTCACCCCTCCACTTT. Encoded protein: CASRTVDNSPLHF.

Concerning this clone: Other DNA sequences in the same sample also yield this CDR3. The chain links TRBV6-5 to TRBJ2-7; maybe TRBD1 (5 bases). The CDR3 contains 12 residues. Germline lookup yields CDR1 MNHEY and CDR2 SVGAGI. V was clipped by 2 bases and J by 6 bases, with 8 bases between them. CDR3 bases: TGTGCCAGCAGTTACAGGGGTGGCGAGCAGTACTTC. Its translation is CASSYRGGEQYF.

The rearrangement uses TRBV11-2 and TRBJ2-3, with 7 positions matching TRBD2. The germline gives CDR1 SGHAT, CDR2 FQNNGV. This CDR3 has 15 residues. The ends lost 0 bases at V and 3 bases at J; junction bases unmatched: 3. The CDR3 sequence is CASSLEGGWTDTQYF. The CDR3 region has the DNA TGTGCCAGCAGCTTAGAGGGAGGGTGGACAGATACGCAGTATTTT.

The chain has TRBV19 and TRBJ1-2, with a tentative D call TRBD1 (6 bases). The CDR3 loop spans 16 amino acids. Trimming shortened V by 5 bases and J by 0 bases, and 16 bases separated the two germline ends. The V gene's germline CDR1 is LNHDA and CDR2 SQIVND (reference sequence). CDR3 region: CASSSGGQASNYGYTF. In nucleotides, the CDR3 is TGTGCCAGTAGTTCGGGGGGACAAGCCTCTAACTATGGCTACACCTTC.

The genes are TRBV27 and TRBJ2-2; D is possibly TRBD1 (6 bases). The V and J ends lost 4 bases and 7 bases respectively, with 16 bases between them. Germline lookup yields CDR1 MNHEY and CDR2 SMNVEV (reference sequence). This CDR3 is 15 amino acids long. This chain's CDR3 is CASSSPLRGHGELFF. The CDR3 region has the DNA TGTGCCAGCAGTTCCCCTCTTCGGGGACACGGGGAGCTGTTTTTT.

The V call is TRBV25-1, the J call TRBJ2-5, with D possibly matching TRBD2 (5 bases). Germline V lookup: CDR1 MGHDK, CDR2 SYGVNS. V gave up 5 bases and J gave up 5 bases, with 12 bases separating them. This CDR3 has 13 residues. The CDR3 sequence is CASSFGLGETQYF. CDR3 coding DNA: TGTGCCAGCAGTTTCGGACTGGGGGAGACCCAGTACTTC.

The chain employs TRBV19 and TRBJ1-6, with a possible D match to TRBD1 (5 bases). The CDR3 is made up of 15 amino acids. Looked up from germline, CDR1 is LNHDA and CDR2 is SQIVND (reference sequence). V gave up 0 bases and J gave up 14 bases, with 17 bases separating them. Written as DNA, the CDR3 is TGTGCCAGTAGTATAGAGGGGCAGCAGAGTTCGGCCCTCCACTTT. Amino acid sequence: CASSIEGQQSSALHF.

This chain joins TRBV6-1 and TRBJ2-1; D is ambiguous. This CDR3 spans 12 amino acids. V lost 8 bases and J 2 bases, leaving 7 bases between the germline ends. Germline V gives CDR1 MNHNS, CDR2 SASEGT. The CDR3 here is CASAKTYNEQFF. CDR3 DNA sequence: TGTGCCAGCGCGAAGACCTACAATGAGCAGTTCTTC.

J is TRBJ2-5 and V is TRBV4-1, with TRBD2 identical over 8 bases. V trimming: 4 bases; J trimming: 3 bases; junction bases outside the gene matches: 13. This CDR3 is built from 17 residues. Germline loops: CDR1 MGHRA, CDR2 YSYEKL. In nucleotides, the CDR3 is TGCGCCAGCAGCCTACCGGGTTTTGGAGCGGGAGAAGAGACCCAGTACTTC. Protein: CASSLPGFGAGEETQYF.

The genes are TRBV28 and TRBJ1-5, with a possible D match to TRBD1 (6 bases). Trimming shortened V by 6 bases and J by 3 bases, and 15 bases separated the two germline ends. The CDR3 extends over 15 amino acids. Germline V gene sequence: CDR1 MDHEN, CDR2 SYDVKM. The CDR3 DNA is TGTGCCAGCAGCCGTCGGGACATTATCAATCAGCCCCAGCATTTT. This sequence encodes CASSRRDIINQPQHF.

This clone was recorded once. The rearrangement joins TRBV28 to TRBJ1-6, with 7 bases fitting TRBD1. Germline CDR1 MDHEN, CDR2 SYDVKM. Losses at the gene ends were 5 bases for V and 10 bases for J; bases not matched to a gene: 26. The CDR3 consists of 20 residues. This CDR3 reads CASSNYPNQTPPQDRSPLHF. The DNA of the CDR3 is TGTGCCAGCAGTAACTACCCCAACCAAACTCCCCCCCAGGACAGGTCACCCCTCCACTTT.

The chain joins TRBV11-2 to TRBJ2-2, with a tentative D call TRBD1 (5 bases). Germline V lookup: CDR1 SGHAT, CDR2 FQNNGV. This CDR3 is 17 amino acids long. The V and J ends lost 7 bases and 0 bases respectively, with 18 bases between them. CDR3 coding DNA: TGTGCCAGCACCTACCTCCCAGGGCAGACGAACACCGGGGAGCTGTTTTTT. It encodes CASTYLPGQTNTGELFF.

In nucleotides, the CDR3 is TGTGCCAGCAGCACCATAGGGTCCTATAATTCACCCCTCCACTTT. Protein sequence: CASSTIGSYNSPLHF. The chain recombines TRBV2 with TRBJ1-6; D call uncertain. The ends were cut back, 6 bases at V and 1 base at J, with 10 bases in the middle. CDR3 size: 15 residues. Germline V gives CDR1 SNHLY, CDR2 FYNNEI.

In this sample, this clone turned up once. CDR3 DNA: TGTGCCAGCAGAACCGGGACCGCAATCACTGAAGCTTTCTTT. Translation: CASRTGTAITEAFF. The V gene is TRBV11-2, the J gene TRBJ1-1, with D possibly TRBD1 on 5 matching bases. Germline loops: CDR1 SGHAT, CDR2 FQNNGV. This CDR3 contains 14 residues. V lost 6 bases, J lost 4 bases, and 15 bases lay in between.

The chain employs TRBV7-2 and TRBJ2-5; tentatively, D is TRBD1 (6 bases). This CDR3 is 16 amino acids long. CDR1 and CDR2 from the germline V gene are SGHTA and FQGNSA. The V gene lost 5 bases and the J gene lost 1 base, with 17 bases spanning the gap. CDR3 protein: CASSLQGPGPQETQYF. CDR3 in DNA: TGTGCCAGCAGCCTTCAGGGGCCAGGCCCCCAAGAGACCCAGTACTTC.

This CDR3 reads CASSSGSGVGEKLFF. DNA of the CDR3: TGCGCCAGCAGCTCGGGTTCAGGGGTTGGTGAAAAACTGTTTTTT. V is TRBV5-1 and J is TRBJ1-4; D possibly corresponds to TRBD1 (6 bases). Trimming left V 3 bases short and J 7 bases short, with 16 bases between. Germline CDR1 and CDR2: SGHRS and YFSETQ. The CDR3 covers 15 residues. Variable domain in full (rest from reference TRBV5-1 and TRBJ1-4): KAGVTQTPRYLIKTRGQQVTLSCSPISGHRSVSWYQQTPGQGLQFLFEYFSETQRNKGNFPGRFSGRQFSNSRSEMNVSTLELGDSALYLCASSSGSGVGEKLFFGSGTQLSVL.

The table lists this clone with a count of one. The chain joins TRBV28 to TRBJ2-3; D may be TRBD2 (6 bases). CDR1 is MDHEN and CDR2 is SYDVKM in the germline V gene. V was shortened by 7 bases and J by 4 bases, with 12 bases between the two germline ends. This CDR3 has 13 residues. This CDR3 is CASNGGSPDTQYF. The DNA for the CDR3 is TGTGCCAGCAATGGGGGGTCCCCAGATACGCAGTATTTT. The full variable domain, its missing parts supplied by reference TRBV28 and TRBJ2-3, is DVKVTQSSRYLVKRTGEKVFLECVQDMDHENMFWYRQDPGLGLRLIYFSYDVKMKEKGDIPEGYSVSREKKERFSLILESASTNQTSMYLCASNGGSPDTQYFGPGTRLTVL.

The chain joins TRBV10-1 to TRBJ2-1; D gene uncertain. CDR3 size: 13 residues. Trimming left V 3 bases short and J 7 bases short, with 10 bases between. Germline V gene lookup returns CDR1 WNHNN and CDR2 SYGVQD (reference sequence). This CDR3 is CASSERLGNEQFF. CDR3 DNA: TGCGCCAGCAGTGAACGGCTGGGGAATGAGCAGTTCTTC.

The chain combines TRBV15 with TRBJ2-5; a weak D match, TRBD2 (6 bases). The V end was cut by 6 bases, the J end by 5 bases, with 19 bases between. Germline CDR1 is LNHNV and CDR2 is YYDKDF (reference sequence). The CDR3 is made up of 15 amino acids. The CDR3 region is CATRSPQGGWETQYF. The CDR3 nucleotides are TGTGCCACCAGATCACCCCAGGGAGGTTGGGAGACCCAGTACTTC.

As concerns this clone: This sample also contains other DNA sequences that code for the same CDR3. V gene TRBV6-6 combines with J gene TRBJ2-3; D is uncertain. Deletions cut 7 bases from V and 0 bases from J, with 2 bases between. The CDR3 runs 11 residues. Germline CDR1 reads MNHNY; CDR2 reads SVGAGI (reference sequence). The CDR3 spells CASTSTDTQYF. CDR3 sequence (DNA): TGTGCCAGCACAAGCACAGATACGCAGTATTTT.